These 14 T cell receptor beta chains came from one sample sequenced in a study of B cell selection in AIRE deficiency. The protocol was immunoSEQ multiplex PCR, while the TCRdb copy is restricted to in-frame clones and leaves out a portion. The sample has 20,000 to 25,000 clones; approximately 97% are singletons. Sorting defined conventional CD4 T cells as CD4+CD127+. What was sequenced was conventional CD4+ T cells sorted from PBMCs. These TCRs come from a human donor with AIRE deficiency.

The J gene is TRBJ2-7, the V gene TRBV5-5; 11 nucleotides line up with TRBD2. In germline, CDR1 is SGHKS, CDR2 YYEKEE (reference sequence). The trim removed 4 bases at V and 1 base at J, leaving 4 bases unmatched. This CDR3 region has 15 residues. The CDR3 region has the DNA TGTGCCAGCAGCCTGGGACTAGCGGCATCCTACGAGCAGTACTTC. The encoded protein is CASSLGLAASYEQYF.

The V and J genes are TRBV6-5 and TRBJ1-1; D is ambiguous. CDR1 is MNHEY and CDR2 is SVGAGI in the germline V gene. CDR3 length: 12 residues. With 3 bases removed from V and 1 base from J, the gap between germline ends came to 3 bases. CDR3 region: CASSYPNTEAFF. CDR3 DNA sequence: TGTGCCAGCAGTTATCCGAACACTGAAGCTTTCTTT.

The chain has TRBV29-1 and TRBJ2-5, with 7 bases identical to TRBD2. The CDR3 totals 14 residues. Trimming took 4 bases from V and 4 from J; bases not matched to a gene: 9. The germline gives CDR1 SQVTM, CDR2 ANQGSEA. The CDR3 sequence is CSVGSIAGAETQYF. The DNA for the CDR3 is TGCAGCGTTGGGTCGATTGCGGGAGCAGAGACCCAGTACTTC.

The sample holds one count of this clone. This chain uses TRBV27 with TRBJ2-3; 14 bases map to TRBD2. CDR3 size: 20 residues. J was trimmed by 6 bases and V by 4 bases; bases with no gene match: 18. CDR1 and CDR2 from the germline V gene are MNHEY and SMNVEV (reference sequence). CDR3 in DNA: TGTGCCAGCAGTTACCGGAGGACTAGCGGGAGGTTCAACCGGGCGGATACGCAGTATTTT. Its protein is CASSYRRTSGRFNRADTQYF.

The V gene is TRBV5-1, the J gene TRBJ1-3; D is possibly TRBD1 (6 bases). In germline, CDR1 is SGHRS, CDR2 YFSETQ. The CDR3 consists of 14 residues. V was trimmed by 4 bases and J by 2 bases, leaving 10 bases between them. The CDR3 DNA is TGCGCCAGCAGCCCCGGGACAACTGGAAACACCATATATTTT. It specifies CASSPGTTGNTIYF. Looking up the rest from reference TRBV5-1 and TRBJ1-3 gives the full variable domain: KAGVTQTPRYLIKTRGQQVTLSCSPISGHRSVSWYQQTPGQGLQFLFEYFSETQRNKGNFPGRFSGRQFSNSRSEMNVSTLELGDSALYLCASSPGTTGNTIYFGEGSWLTVV.

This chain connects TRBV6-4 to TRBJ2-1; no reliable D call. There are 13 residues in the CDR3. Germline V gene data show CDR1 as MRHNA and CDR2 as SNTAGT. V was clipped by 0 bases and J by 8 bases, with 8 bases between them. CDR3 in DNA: TGTGCCAGCAGTGACTCGAGATGGGATGAGCAGTTCTTC. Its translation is CASSDSRWDEQFF.

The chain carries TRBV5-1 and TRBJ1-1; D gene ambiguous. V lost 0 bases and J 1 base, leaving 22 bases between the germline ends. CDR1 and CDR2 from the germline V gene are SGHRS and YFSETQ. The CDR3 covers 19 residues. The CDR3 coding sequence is TGCGCCAGCAGCTTGGTAGGTGGCTCAAGCCGAGACTGGAACACTGAAGCTTTCTTT. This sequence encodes CASSLVGGSSRDWNTEAFF.

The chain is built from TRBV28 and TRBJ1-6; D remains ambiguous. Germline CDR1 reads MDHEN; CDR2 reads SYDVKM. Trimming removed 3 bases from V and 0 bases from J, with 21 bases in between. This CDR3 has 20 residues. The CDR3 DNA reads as TGTGCCAGCAGTTTCTACACAGTAAGAAGAAAGAGCTCCTATAATTCACCCCTCCACTTT. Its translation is CASSFYTVRRKSSYNSPLHF.

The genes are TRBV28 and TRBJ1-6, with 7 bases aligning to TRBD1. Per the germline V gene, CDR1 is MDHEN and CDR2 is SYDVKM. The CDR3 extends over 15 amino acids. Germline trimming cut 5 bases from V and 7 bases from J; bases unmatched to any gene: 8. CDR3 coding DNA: TGTGCCAGCAGTCCGAGGGACAGACGGAATTCACCCCTCCACTTT. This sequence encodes CASSPRDRRNSPLHF.

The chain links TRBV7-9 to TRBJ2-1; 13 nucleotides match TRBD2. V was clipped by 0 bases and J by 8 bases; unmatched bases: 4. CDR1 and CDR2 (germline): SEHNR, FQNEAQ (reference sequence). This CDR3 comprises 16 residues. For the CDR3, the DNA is TGTGCCAGCAGCTTAGCCGGGACTAGCGGGATGGATGAGCAGTTCTTC. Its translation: CASSLAGTSGMDEQFF. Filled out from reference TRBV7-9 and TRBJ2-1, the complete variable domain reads DTGVSQNPRHKITKRGQNVTFRCDPISEHNRLYWYRQTLGQGPEFLTYFQNEAQLEKSRLLSDRFSAERPKGSFSTLEIQRTEQGDSAMYLCASSLAGTSGMDEQFFGPGTRLTVL.

The CDR3 loop is CASSRLAGAGELFF. CDR3 sequence (DNA): TGTGCCAGCTCCAGACTAGCGGGAGCCGGGGAGCTGTTTTTT. V is TRBV27 and J is TRBJ2-2, with 12 bases matching TRBD2. V was pared by 8 bases and J by 6 bases, with 4 bases of the junction left unmatched. From germline, CDR1 is MNHEY and CDR2 SMNVEV (reference sequence). This CDR3 region has 14 residues.

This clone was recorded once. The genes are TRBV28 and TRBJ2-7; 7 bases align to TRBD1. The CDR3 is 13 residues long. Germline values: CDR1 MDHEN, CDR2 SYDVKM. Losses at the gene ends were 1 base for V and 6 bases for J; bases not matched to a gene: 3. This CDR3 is CASSLLGGREQYF. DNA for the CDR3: TGTGCCAGCAGTTTATTAGGGGGCCGCGAGCAGTACTTC.

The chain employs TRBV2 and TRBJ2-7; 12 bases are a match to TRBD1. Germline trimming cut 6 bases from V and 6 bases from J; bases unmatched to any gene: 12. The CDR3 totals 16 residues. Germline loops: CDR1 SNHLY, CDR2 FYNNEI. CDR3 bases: TGTGCCAGCAGCCTCCTCGGGGGGACAGGGGGCGGCGAGCAGTACTTC. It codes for CASSLLGGTGGGEQYF.

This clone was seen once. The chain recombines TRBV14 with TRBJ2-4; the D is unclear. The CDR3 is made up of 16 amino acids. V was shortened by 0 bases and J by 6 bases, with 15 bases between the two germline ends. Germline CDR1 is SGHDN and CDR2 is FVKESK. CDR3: CASSQDGSFGLNIQYF. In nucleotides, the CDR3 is TGTGCCAGCAGCCAAGATGGATCATTCGGGCTAAACATTCAGTACTTC.